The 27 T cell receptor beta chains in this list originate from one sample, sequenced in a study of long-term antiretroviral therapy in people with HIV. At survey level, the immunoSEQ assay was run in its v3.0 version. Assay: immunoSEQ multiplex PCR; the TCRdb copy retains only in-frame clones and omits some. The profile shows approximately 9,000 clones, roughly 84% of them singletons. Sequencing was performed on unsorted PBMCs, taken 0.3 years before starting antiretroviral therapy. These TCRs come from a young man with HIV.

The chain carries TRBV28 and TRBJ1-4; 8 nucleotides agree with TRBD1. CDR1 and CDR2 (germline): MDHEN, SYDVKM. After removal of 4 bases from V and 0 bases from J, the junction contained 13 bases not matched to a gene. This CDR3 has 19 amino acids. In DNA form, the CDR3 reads TGTGCCAGCAGTTCCCCCCGCGGACAGGGAAGTTCAACTAATGAAAAACTGTTTTTT. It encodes CASSSPRGQGSSTNEKLFF. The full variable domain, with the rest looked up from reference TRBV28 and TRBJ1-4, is DVKVTQSSRYLVKRTGEKVFLECVQDMDHENMFWYRQDPGLGLRLIYFSYDVKMKEKGDIPEGYSVSREKKERFSLILESASTNQTSMYLCASSSPRGQGSSTNEKLFFGSGTQLSVL.

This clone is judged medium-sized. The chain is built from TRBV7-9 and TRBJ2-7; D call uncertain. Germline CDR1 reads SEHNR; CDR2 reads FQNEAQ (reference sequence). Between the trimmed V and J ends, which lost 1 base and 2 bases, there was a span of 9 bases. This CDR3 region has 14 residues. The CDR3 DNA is TGTGCCAGCAGCTTAGAGAGGACGGCCTACGAGCAGTACTTC. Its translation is CASSLERTAYEQYF.

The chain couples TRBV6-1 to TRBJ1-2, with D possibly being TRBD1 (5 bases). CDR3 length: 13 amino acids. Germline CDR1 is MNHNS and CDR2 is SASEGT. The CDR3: CASGTAVNYGYTF. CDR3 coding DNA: TGTGCGTCTGGGACGGCGGTTAACTATGGCTACACCTTC.

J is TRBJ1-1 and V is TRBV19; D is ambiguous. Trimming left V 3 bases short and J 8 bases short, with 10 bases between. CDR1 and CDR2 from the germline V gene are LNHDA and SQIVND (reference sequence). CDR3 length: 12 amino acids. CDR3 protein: CASSMSGPEAFF. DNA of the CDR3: TGTGCCAGTAGTATGTCAGGCCCGGAAGCTTTCTTT.

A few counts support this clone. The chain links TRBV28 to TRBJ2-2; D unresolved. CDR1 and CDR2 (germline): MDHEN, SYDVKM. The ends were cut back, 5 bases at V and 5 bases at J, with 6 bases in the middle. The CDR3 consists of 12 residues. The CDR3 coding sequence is TGTGCCAGCAGTCTATTAACCGGGGAGCTGTTTTTT. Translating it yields CASSLLTGELFF.

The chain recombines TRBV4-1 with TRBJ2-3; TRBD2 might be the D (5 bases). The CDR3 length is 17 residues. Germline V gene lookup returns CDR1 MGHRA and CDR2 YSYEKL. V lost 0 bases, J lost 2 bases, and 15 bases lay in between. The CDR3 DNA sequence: TGCGCCAGCAGCCAAGATCCCCCGGGATTGGTCACAGATACGCAGTATTTT. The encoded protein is CASSQDPPGLVTDTQYF.

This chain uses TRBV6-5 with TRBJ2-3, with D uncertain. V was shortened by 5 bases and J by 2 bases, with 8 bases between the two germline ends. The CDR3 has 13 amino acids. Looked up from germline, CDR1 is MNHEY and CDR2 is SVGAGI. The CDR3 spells CASSRKTTDTQYF. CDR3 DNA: TGTGCCAGCAGTCGGAAGACCACAGATACGCAGTATTTT.

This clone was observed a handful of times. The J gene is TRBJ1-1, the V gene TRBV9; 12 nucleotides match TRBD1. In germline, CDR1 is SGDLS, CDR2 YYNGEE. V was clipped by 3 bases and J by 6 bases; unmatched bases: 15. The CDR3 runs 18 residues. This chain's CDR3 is CASSDTGTGGPWGPEAFF. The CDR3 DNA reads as TGTGCCAGCAGCGACACCGGGACAGGGGGCCCCTGGGGGCCTGAAGCTTTCTTT.

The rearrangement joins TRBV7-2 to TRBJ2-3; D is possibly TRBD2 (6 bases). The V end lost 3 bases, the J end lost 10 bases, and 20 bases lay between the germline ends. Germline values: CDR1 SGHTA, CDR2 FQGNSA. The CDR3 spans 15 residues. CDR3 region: CASSFQRAYRPSQYF. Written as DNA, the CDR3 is TGTGCCAGCAGCTTCCAGCGGGCCTATCGCCCCTCGCAGTATTTT.

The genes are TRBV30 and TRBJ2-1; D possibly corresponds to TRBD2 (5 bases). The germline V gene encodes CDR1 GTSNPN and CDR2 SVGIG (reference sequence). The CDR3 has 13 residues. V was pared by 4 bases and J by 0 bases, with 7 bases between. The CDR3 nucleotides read TGTGCCTGGACCCGGGGCTCCTACAATGAGCAGTTCTTC. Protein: CAWTRGSYNEQFF. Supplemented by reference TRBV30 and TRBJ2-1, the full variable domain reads SQTIHQWPATLVQPVGSPLSLECTVEGTSNPNLYWYRQAAGRGLQLLFYSVGIGQISSEVPQNLSASRPQDRQFILSSKKLLLSDSGFYLCAWTRGSYNEQFFGPGTRLTVL.

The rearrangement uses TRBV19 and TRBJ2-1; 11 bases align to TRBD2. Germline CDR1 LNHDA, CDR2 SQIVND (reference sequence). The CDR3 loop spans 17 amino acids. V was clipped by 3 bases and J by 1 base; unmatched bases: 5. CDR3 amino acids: CASSIGTSGLSYNEQFF. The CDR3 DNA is TGTGCCAGTAGTATTGGGACTAGCGGACTATCCTACAATGAGCAGTTCTTC.

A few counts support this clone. CDR3 sequence (DNA): TGCGCCAGCAGCGTCCGCCGACAGGGAGGGGGCACAGATACGCAGTATTTT. This sequence encodes CASSVRRQGGGTDTQYF. The chain employs TRBV5-1 and TRBJ2-3; D is tentatively TRBD1 or TRBD2 (7 bases each). Germline CDR1 SGHRS, CDR2 YFSETQ. CDR3 length: 17 amino acids. Trimming removed 4 bases at V and 1 base at J, with 19 bases between.

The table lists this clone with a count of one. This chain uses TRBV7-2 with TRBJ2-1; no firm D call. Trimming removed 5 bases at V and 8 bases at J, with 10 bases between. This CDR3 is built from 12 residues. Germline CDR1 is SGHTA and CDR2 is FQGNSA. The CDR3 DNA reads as TGTGCCAGCAGCCCGACTGCGGATGAGCAGTTCTTC. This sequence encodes CASSPTADEQFF. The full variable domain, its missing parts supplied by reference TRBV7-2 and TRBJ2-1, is GAGVSQSPSNKVTEKGKDVELRCDPISGHTALYWYRQSLGQGLEFLIYFQGNSAPDKSGLPSDRFSAERTGGSVSTLTIQRTQQEDSAVYLCASSPTADEQFFGPGTRLTVL.

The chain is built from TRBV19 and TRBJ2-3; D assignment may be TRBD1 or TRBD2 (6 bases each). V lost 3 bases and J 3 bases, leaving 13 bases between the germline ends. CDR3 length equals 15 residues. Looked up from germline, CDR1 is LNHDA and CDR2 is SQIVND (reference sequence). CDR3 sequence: CASSMDRGPTDTQYF. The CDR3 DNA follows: TGTGCCAGTAGTATGGACCGGGGGCCTACAGATACGCAGTATTTT.

This CDR3 is CASRDRVFVTGELFF. CDR3 nucleotide sequence: TGTGCCAGCAGAGACAGGGTTTTTGTGACCGGGGAGCTGTTTTTT. The chain links TRBV7-2 to TRBJ2-2; 7 bases align to TRBD1. V trimming: 6 bases; J trimming: 5 bases; junction bases outside the gene matches: 9. There are 15 residues in the CDR3. CDR1 and CDR2 (germline): SGHTA, FQGNSA.

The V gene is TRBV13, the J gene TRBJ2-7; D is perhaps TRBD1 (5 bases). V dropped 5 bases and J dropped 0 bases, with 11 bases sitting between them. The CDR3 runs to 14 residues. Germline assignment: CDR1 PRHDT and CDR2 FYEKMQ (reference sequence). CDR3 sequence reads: CASSRQTSSYEQYF. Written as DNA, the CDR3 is TGTGCCAGCAGCCGACAGACGAGCTCCTACGAGCAGTACTTC.

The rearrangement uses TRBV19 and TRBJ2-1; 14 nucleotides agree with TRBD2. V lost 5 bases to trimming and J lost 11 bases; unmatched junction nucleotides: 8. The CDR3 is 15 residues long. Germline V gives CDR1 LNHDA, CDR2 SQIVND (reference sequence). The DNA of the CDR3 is TGTGCCAGTAGTGTCGGACTAGCGGGAGGAACAAAGCAGTTCTTC. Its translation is CASSVGLAGGTKQFF.

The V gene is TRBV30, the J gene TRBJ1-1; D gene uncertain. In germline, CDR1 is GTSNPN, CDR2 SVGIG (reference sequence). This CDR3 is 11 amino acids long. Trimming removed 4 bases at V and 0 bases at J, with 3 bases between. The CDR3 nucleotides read TGTGCCTGGATAGTGAACACTGAAGCTTTCTTT. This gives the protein CAWIVNTEAFF.

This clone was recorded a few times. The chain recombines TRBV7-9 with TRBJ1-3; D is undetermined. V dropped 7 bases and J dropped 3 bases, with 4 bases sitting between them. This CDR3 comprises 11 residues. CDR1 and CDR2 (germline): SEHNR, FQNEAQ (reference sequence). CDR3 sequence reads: CASTNGNTIYF. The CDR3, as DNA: TGTGCCAGCACCAATGGAAACACCATATATTTT. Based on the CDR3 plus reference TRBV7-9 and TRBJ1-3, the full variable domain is DTGVSQNPRHKITKRGQNVTFRCDPISEHNRLYWYRQTLGQGPEFLTYFQNEAQLEKSRLLSDRFSAERPKGSFSTLEIQRTEQGDSAMYLCASTNGNTIYFGEGSWLTVV.

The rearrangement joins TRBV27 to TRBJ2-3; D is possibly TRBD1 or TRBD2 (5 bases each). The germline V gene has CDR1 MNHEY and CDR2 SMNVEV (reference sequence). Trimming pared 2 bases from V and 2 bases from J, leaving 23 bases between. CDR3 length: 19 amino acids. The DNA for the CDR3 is TGTGCCAGCAGTTTAACTCCCAACCGATTGGGGGATGACACAGATACGCAGTATTTT. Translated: CASSLTPNRLGDDTDTQYF.

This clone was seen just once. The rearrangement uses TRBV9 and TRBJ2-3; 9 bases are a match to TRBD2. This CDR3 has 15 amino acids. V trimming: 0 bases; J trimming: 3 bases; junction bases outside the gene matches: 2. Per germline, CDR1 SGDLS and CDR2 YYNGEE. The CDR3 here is CASSVGGLATDTQYF. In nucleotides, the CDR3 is TGTGCCAGCAGCGTAGGGGGACTAGCAACAGATACGCAGTATTTT.

The CDR3 is CASRTSSYNEQFF. CDR3 bases: TGTGCCAGCCGGACTAGCTCCTACAATGAGCAGTTCTTC. The V gene is TRBV28, the J gene TRBJ2-1, with 7 positions matching TRBD2. This CDR3 region has 13 residues. Unmatched junction bases numbered 1, after V lost 8 bases and J lost 0 bases. The germline V gene has CDR1 MDHEN and CDR2 SYDVKM.

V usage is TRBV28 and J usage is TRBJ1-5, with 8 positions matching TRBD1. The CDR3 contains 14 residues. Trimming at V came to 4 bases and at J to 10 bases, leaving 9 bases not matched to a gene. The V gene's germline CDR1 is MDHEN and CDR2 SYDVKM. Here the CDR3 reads CASSYRGDPRPQHF. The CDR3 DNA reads TGTGCCAGCAGTTACAGGGGGGACCCTCGACCCCAGCATTTT.

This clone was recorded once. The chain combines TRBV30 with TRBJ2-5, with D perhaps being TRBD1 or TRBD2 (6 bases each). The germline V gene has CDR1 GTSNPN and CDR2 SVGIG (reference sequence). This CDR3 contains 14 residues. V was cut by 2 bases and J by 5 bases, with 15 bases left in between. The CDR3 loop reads CAWSPRWGAETQYF. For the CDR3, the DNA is TGTGCCTGGAGTCCAAGGTGGGGGGCGGAGACCCAGTACTTC.

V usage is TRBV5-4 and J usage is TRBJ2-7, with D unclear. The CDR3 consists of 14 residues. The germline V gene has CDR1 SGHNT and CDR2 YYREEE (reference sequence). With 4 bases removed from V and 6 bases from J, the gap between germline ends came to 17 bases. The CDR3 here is CASSIDGRNSEQYF. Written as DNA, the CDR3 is TGTGCCAGCAGCATCGACGGTAGAAACTCCGAGCAGTACTTC.

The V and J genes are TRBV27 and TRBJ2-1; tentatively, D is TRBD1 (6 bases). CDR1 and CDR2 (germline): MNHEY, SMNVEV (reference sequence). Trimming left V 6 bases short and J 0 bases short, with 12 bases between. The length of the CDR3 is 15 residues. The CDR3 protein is CASRWTASSYNEQFF. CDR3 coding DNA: TGTGCCAGCAGATGGACAGCGAGCTCCTACAATGAGCAGTTCTTC.

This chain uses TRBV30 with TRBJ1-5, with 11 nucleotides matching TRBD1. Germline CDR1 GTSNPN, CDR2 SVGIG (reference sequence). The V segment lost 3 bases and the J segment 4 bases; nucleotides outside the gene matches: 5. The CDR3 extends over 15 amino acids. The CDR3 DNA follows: TGTGCCTGGAGCGGCCGGGACAGGGGGAATCAGCCCCAGCATTTT. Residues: CAWSGRDRGNQPQHF.